These 2 T cell receptor beta chains were all obtained from the same sample, sequenced in a study of T cells expressing NK-cell markers. TCRdb reprocessed the 5' RACE reads; each CDR3 protein has one entry and no DNA is given. The sample table sets out roughly 450,000 distinct CDR3 sequences. The sequencing input was blood T cells: a sorted CD56 or NKG2C T cell subset, CD4+ or CD8+ T cells, or bulk PBMC T cells (not recorded which). These receptors came from a woman in her forties or fifties in good health.

V is TRBV12-3 or TRBV12-4 and J is TRBJ1-6; TCRdb's D gene call, TRBD1, goes unchecked for lack of DNA. The CDR3 has 14 residues. CDR3 residues: CASSFGRENSPLHF.

The chain carries TRBV20-1 and TRBJ1-6; the TRBD1 assignment by TCRdb is unverifiable without DNA. The germline V gene encodes CDR1 DFQATT and CDR2 SNEGSKA (reference sequence). The CDR3 loop spans 13 amino acids. The CDR3 loop is CSASQTENSPLHF.